The 23 T cell receptor beta chains presented below share a single source sample, sequenced in a study of cytomegalovirus exposure and HLA in healthy donors. The method was immunoSEQ multiplex PCR; TCRdb's version includes in-frame clones alone and lacks a portion of them. The data show a few hundred thousand clones, 80% to 90% seen once. What was sequenced was PBMCs. These receptors were collected from a woman aged 18-29 years in good health and CMV-seronegative.

In nucleotides, the CDR3 is TGCGCCAGCAGCCAGGACAGGACAGGGTCGTGGAGAGGCTACACCTTC. Translating it yields CASSQDRTGSWRGYTF. The chain couples TRBV4-3 to TRBJ1-2; the match to TRBD1 covers 8 bases. CDR1 LGHNA and CDR2 YSLEER come from the germline V gene. V lost 3 bases to trimming and J lost 8 bases; unmatched junction nucleotides: 14. This CDR3 is built from 16 residues.

The J gene is TRBJ1-1, the V gene TRBV5-1; D gene unclear. With 0 bases removed from V and 1 base from J, the gap between germline ends came to 7 bases. The CDR3 runs 14 residues. Per the germline V gene, CDR1 is SGHRS and CDR2 is YFSETQ. The DNA for the CDR3 is TGCGCCAGCAGCTTGGTAGTCGCGAACACTGAAGCTTTCTTT. Its protein product is CASSLVVANTEAFF.

The chain employs TRBV12-5 and TRBJ2-1; TRBD2 is a possible D gene (5 bases). Germline V lookup: CDR1 LGHNT, CDR2 FRNRAP. This CDR3 region has 14 residues. V was trimmed by 5 bases and J by 6 bases, leaving 14 bases between them. The CDR3 loop is CASGNGMTTNEQFF. The CDR3 nucleotides read TGTGCTAGTGGTAACGGGATGACGACCAATGAGCAGTTCTTC.

This clone was found a few times. The CDR3 DNA sequence: TGTGCCAGCAGCTTAGGTCGGGGAGGCAGGGAAGCTTTCTTT. Translated, it gives CASSLGRGGREAFF. This chain joins TRBV7-8 and TRBJ1-1; D gene uncertain. The CDR3 has 14 amino acids. Germline V lookup: CDR1 SGHVS, CDR2 FQNEAQ. Trimming cost V 1 base and J 8 bases, with 14 bases left between them.

The chain joins TRBV2 to TRBJ1-1; no definite D call. This CDR3 is 15 amino acids long. Trimming removed 2 bases from V and 10 bases from J, with 20 bases in between. The V gene's germline CDR1 is SNHLY and CDR2 FYNNEI. The CDR3 reads CASSEWEELLEGAFF. The CDR3 DNA reads as TGTGCCAGCAGTGAATGGGAGGAGTTACTGGAGGGAGCTTTCTTT. The complete variable domain, with remaining parts taken from reference TRBV2 and TRBJ1-1, reads EPEVTQTPSHQVTQMGQEVILRCVPISNHLYFYWYRQILGQKVEFLVSFYNNEISEKSEIFDDQFSVERPDGSNFTLKIRSTKLEDSAMYFCASSEWEELLEGAFFGQGTRLTVV.

The chain is built from TRBV10-2 and TRBJ2-7, with D possibly matching TRBD2 (5 bases). The length of the CDR3 is 13 residues. The V and J ends lost 11 bases and 2 bases respectively, with 16 bases between them. Per germline, CDR1 WSHSY and CDR2 SAAADI. CDR3 sequence: CAAIGKETYEQYF. CDR3 nucleotides: TGCGCCGCGATCGGGAAGGAAACCTACGAGCAGTACTTC.

The genes are TRBV7-2 and TRBJ2-3, with 11 nucleotides matching TRBD2. This CDR3 is 16 amino acids long. V dropped 4 bases and J dropped 2; count of bases not matched to a gene: 5. Germline CDR1 and CDR2: SGHTA and FQGNSA. The CDR3, as DNA: TGTGCCAGCAGCTCTGCACTAGCGGGGGCCACAGATACGCAGTATTTT. Translated, it gives CASSSALAGATDTQYF.

The chain couples TRBV18 to TRBJ2-3, with 7 bases fitting TRBD2. With V trimmed by 6 bases and J by 3 bases, 12 bases remained unmatched. There are 16 residues in the CDR3. Germline V gene data show CDR1 as KGHSH and CDR2 as LQKENI. The CDR3: CASSYMGGSGTDTQYF. In DNA form, the CDR3 reads TGTGCCAGCTCCTACATGGGCGGGAGCGGGACAGATACGCAGTATTTT.

In DNA, the CDR3 is TGTGCCAGCAGTTATTTCGGGGACAGCTCCTACGAGCAGTACTTC. Residues: CASSYFGDSSYEQYF. The V and J genes are TRBV6-5 and TRBJ2-7, with 7 bases matching TRBD1. V shed 3 bases and J 0 bases; nucleotides not matched to a gene: 5. CDR3 length: 15 amino acids. Germline assignment: CDR1 MNHEY and CDR2 SVGAGI.

The CDR3 loop reads CASSLEDGGWHSLGQMGHGYTF. The CDR3 DNA follows: TGTGCCAGCAGTTTAGAAGACGGGGGGTGGCACTCTCTCGGTCAAATGGGCCATGGCTACACCTTC. The V and J genes are TRBV28 and TRBJ1-2, with TRBD1 as a possible D gene (5 bases). Germline lookup yields CDR1 MDHEN and CDR2 SYDVKM. The CDR3 extends over 22 amino acids. The V gene lost 2 bases and the J gene lost 6 bases, with 37 bases spanning the gap.

V usage is TRBV6-5 and J usage is TRBJ1-1; possible D gene TRBD1, 6 bases. Looked up from germline, CDR1 is MNHEY and CDR2 is SVGAGI. The V end was cut by 1 base, the J end by 2 bases, with 14 bases between. This CDR3 comprises 16 residues. The CDR3 sequence: CASSYYRDVLNTEAFF. The DNA of the CDR3 is TGTGCCAGCAGTTACTACAGGGACGTACTTAACACTGAAGCTTTCTTT.

This clone was counted only a few times. The chain recombines TRBV7-3 with TRBJ2-7; D call uncertain. CDR3 size: 13 residues. V lost 1 base and J lost 3, with 7 bases in between. Germline V gene sequence: CDR1 SGHTA, CDR2 FQGTGA. The CDR3: CASSLNGGYEQYF. The DNA for the CDR3 is TGTGCCAGCAGCTTAAACGGCGGCTACGAGCAGTACTTC.

The chain carries TRBV2 and TRBJ2-5; D is possibly TRBD1 (6 bases). The CDR3 has 14 residues. V was cut by 4 bases and J by 3 bases, with 12 bases left in between. Per germline, CDR1 SNHLY and CDR2 FYNNEI. CDR3: CASSVTRQEETQYF. The DNA for the CDR3 is TGTGCCAGCAGTGTAACCCGACAGGAAGAGACCCAGTACTTC. Using reference TRBV2 and TRBJ2-5 for the parts outside the CDR3, the full variable domain is EPEVTQTPSHQVTQMGQEVILRCVPISNHLYFYWYRQILGQKVEFLVSFYNNEISEKSEIFDDQFSVERPDGSNFTLKIRSTKLEDSAMYFCASSVTRQEETQYFGPGTRLLVL.

J is TRBJ1-4 and V is TRBV9; D is unresolved. Germline V gives CDR1 SGDLS, CDR2 YYNGEE. Trimming cost V 3 bases and J 2 bases, with 11 bases left between them. This CDR3 spans 15 amino acids. The CDR3 bases are TGTGCCAGCAGCGGGCCGCCGGGTACTAATGAAAAACTGTTTTTT. Protein: CASSGPPGTNEKLFF.

The V call is TRBV7-6, the J call TRBJ1-4; TRBD1 might be the D (5 bases). This CDR3 region has 16 residues. Germline values: CDR1 SGHVS, CDR2 FNYEAQ. V lost 5 bases and J 0 bases, leaving 13 bases between the germline ends. CDR3 amino acids: CASSPHIGATNEKLFF. The CDR3 DNA reads TGTGCCAGCAGCCCACACATAGGGGCAACTAATGAAAAACTGTTTTTT.

The V call is TRBV28, the J call TRBJ2-7; 9 bases agree with TRBD2. Trimming took 6 bases from V and 3 from J; bases not matched to a gene: 9. CDR3 length: 15 residues. Germline loops: CDR1 MDHEN, CDR2 SYDVKM. The CDR3 DNA sequence: TGTGCCAGCAGACTCGGGACTAGCAGAAGCTACGAGCAGTACTTC. It yields the protein CASRLGTSRSYEQYF.

This sequence joins TRBV25-1 and TRBJ2-3; 8 bases match TRBD2. CDR1 and CDR2 from the germline V gene are MGHDK and SYGVNS. The CDR3 is made up of 16 amino acids. Trimming removed 4 bases from V and 1 base from J; junction bases left unmatched: 7. The CDR3 region has the DNA TGTGCCAGCAGTGGTCGTACTAGCGGTCGCACAGATACGCAGTATTTT. Translating gives CASSGRTSGRTDTQYF.

V and J are TRBV6-5 and TRBJ2-7; 10 nucleotides match TRBD2. The ends lost 0 bases at V and 1 base at J; junction bases unmatched: 3. CDR1 MNHEY and CDR2 SVGAGI come from the germline V gene. The CDR3 runs 16 residues. This CDR3 reads CASSYSGLADSYEQYF. The CDR3 DNA sequence: TGTGCCAGCAGTTACTCTGGACTAGCGGATTCCTACGAGCAGTACTTC.

This chain links TRBV28 with TRBJ2-7; possibly TRBD1 for D (6 bases). V was cut by 9 bases and J by 3 bases, with 15 bases left in between. Germline V CDR1 and CDR2: MDHEN, SYDVKM. This CDR3 spans 13 amino acids. CDR3 nucleotide sequence: TGTGCCAGTGTGGGGACAATGAGCTACGAGCAGTACTTC. Its translation: CASVGTMSYEQYF. Together with reference TRBV28 and TRBJ2-7, the CDR3 gives the full variable domain: DVKVTQSSRYLVKRTGEKVFLECVQDMDHENMFWYRQDPGLGLRLIYFSYDVKMKEKGDIPEGYSVSREKKERFSLILESASTNQTSMYLCASVGTMSYEQYFGPGTRLTVT.

The gene calls are TRBV4-2 and TRBJ1-2; D remains ambiguous. CDR3 length: 14 amino acids. CDR1 is LGHNA, CDR2 YNFKEQ, per germline. The ends were cut back, 3 bases at V and 8 bases at J, with 16 bases in the middle. The CDR3 reads CASSHIAGSGGYTF. In DNA form, the CDR3 reads TGTGCCAGCAGCCACATTGCCGGGTCCGGCGGCTACACCTTC.

The chain uses TRBV7-4 and TRBJ2-4, with D uncertain. CDR3 length equals 16 residues. The V end was cut by 8 bases, the J end by 0 bases, with 17 bases between. Germline V lookup: CDR1 SGHVT, CDR2 SQSDAQ. DNA for the CDR3: TGTGCCAGCCCCCAAAACACCGTTCAAGCCAAAAACATTCAGTACTTC. This codes for CASPQNTVQAKNIQYF.

J is TRBJ1-3 and V is TRBV4-1, with 8 positions matching TRBD1. The CDR3 sequence is 16 residues long. Germline V gene data show CDR1 as MGHRA and CDR2 as YSYEKL. Trimming cost V 1 base and J 6 bases; bases outside gene matches: 8. CDR3: CASSQGPGQGKNTIYF. As DNA, the CDR3 is TGCGCCAGCAGCCAAGGTCCCGGACAGGGAAAAAACACCATATATTTT.

The count of this clone is one. V gene TRBV27 combines with J gene TRBJ2-7; 8 bases agree with TRBD2. Trimming removed 6 bases from V and 1 base from J; junction bases left unmatched: 5. The length of the CDR3 is 14 residues. Germline loops: CDR1 MNHEY, CDR2 SMNVEV (reference sequence). For the CDR3, the DNA is TGTGCCAGCAGCCCGGGACTAGGATCCTACGAGCAGTACTTC. Translated, it gives CASSPGLGSYEQYF.